This T cell receptor beta chain was documented in a study of cytomegalovirus exposure and HLA in healthy donors. General study points: Analyzed later, most CMV-associated TCR beta chains appeared HLA-restricted.

PCR employed 60 Vbeta and 13 Jbeta primers. Data came from immunoSEQ multiplex PCR; TCRdb stores just in-frame clones and leaves some out. Among tens of thousands of clones listed, about two thirds were seen once. Per the germline V gene, CDR1 is SGHAT and CDR2 is FQNNGV. With 2 bases removed from V and 0 bases from J, the gap between germline ends came to 6 bases. The CDR3 sequence is 14 residues long. With regard to this clone: As yet, its antigen is unknown.

This receptor was identified in a middle-aged woman in good health and CMV-seropositive. The specimen was PBMCs. The V and J genes are TRBV11-2 and TRBJ2-3; TRBD1 might be the D (6 bases). DNA of the CDR3: TGTGCCAGCAGCTTAAGGGGGAGCACAGATACGCAGTATTTT. Protein: CASSLRGSTDTQYF.